The text below deals with one TCR beta chain. Its antigen is currently unknown. The source of the sample is a study of Ad26.COV2.S vaccination and SARS-CoV-2 variants. About the study: Administration of Ad26.COV2.S was intramuscular, either once or twice 56 days apart.

Study observations and caveats: People who got the vaccine had more spike-specific TCR breadth than people who got placebo.

CDR1 is LNHNV and CDR2 is YYDKDF in the germline V gene (reference sequence). Between the trimmed V and J ends, which lost 1 base and 6 bases, there was a span of 12 bases. CDR3 size: 15 residues. Here immunoSEQ multiplex PCR was the method, and the copy in TCRdb shows in-frame clones only, minus some. This table holds a few hundred thousand clones, roughly 90% found once. Treatment: some 19 received Ad26.COV2.S at low or high dose, single or two shots; about 5 received placebo; per-sample allocation not given. Following the first vaccine or placebo injection, samples were taken on day 63. The V and J genes are TRBV15 and TRBJ1-4, with D maybe TRBD1 (5 bases). The source material was peripheral blood, sampled in a trial of Ad26.COV2.S vaccine versus placebo. The source of this sequence is a person aged 18-60 years who received the Ad26.COV2.S COVID-19 vaccine or a placebo. CDR3: CATSRGRGWDEKLFF. CDR3 DNA: TGTGCCACCAGCAGAGGAAGGGGATGGGATGAAAAACTGTTTTTT.